This record covers a single T cell receptor (beta chain). Its antigen is unidentified. This entry is derived from a study of cytomegalovirus exposure and HLA in healthy donors. Background on the study: The study's early data release held about 85 million unique TCRs from HLA-typed donors. Study-wide points: Researchers counted around 170 TCR beta chains as cytomegalovirus-associated. An apparent linkage of common viral pathogens to several of the most significant clusters emerged in a later analysis. It was in a later analysis that TCR association rates were seen to vary by HLA locus, highest for DRB1 and lowest for HLA-C.

The germline gives CDR1 SGHNT, CDR2 YYREEE (reference sequence). This CDR3 spans 14 amino acids. V lost 3 bases, J lost 8 bases, and 17 bases lay in between. With 60 Vbeta and 13 Jbeta primers, the PCR was carried out. Libraries were prepared by immunoSEQ multiplex PCR; TCRdb keeps only in-frame clonotypes and omits some of them. The repertoire has approximately 220,000 clones, 76% of them found once; the top ten carry approximately 0.63%. The source is a young man in good health and CMV-seronegative. The sample comprised PBMCs. The J gene is TRBJ1-2, the V gene TRBV5-4; D possibly corresponds to TRBD1 (6 bases). Here the CDR3 reads CASSSYRDVEGYTF. CDR3 nucleotides: TGTGCCAGCAGCTCCTACAGGGATGTCGAGGGCTACACCTTC.